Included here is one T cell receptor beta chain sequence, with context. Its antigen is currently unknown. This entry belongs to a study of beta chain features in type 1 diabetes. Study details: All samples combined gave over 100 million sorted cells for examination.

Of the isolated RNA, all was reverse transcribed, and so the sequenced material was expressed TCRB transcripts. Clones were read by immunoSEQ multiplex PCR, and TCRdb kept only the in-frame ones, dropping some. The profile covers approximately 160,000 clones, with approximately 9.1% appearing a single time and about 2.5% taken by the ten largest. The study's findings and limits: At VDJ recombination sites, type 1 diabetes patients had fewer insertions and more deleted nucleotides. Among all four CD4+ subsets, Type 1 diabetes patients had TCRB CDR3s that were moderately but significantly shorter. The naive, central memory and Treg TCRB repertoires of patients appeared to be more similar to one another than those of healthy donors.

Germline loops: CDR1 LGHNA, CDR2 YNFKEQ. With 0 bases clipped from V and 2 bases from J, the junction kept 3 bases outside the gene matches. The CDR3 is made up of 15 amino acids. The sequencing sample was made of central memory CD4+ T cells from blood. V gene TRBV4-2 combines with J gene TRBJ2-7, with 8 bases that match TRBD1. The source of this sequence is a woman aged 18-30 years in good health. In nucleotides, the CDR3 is TGTGCCAGCAGCCAAGATGGGACAGGAGCCTACGAGCAGTACTTC. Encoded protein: CASSQDGTGAYEQYF.